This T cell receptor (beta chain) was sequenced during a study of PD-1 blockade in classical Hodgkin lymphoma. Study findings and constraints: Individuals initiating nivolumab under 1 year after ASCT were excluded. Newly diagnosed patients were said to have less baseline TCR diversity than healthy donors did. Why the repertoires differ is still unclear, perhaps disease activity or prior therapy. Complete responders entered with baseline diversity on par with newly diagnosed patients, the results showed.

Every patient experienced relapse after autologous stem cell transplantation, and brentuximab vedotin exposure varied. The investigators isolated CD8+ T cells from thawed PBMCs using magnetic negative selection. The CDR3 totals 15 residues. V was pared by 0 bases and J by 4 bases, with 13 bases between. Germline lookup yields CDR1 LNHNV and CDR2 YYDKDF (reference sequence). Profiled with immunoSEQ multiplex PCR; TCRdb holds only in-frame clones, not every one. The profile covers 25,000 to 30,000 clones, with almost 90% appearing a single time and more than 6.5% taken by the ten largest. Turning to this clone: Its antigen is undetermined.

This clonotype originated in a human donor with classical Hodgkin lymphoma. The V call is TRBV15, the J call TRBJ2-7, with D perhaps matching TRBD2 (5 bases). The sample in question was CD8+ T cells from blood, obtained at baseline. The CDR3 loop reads CATSREPGLVYEQYF. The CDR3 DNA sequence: TGTGCCACCAGCAGAGAACCAGGACTCGTATACGAGCAGTACTTC.